The text below deals with one T cell receptor (beta chain). Its matching antigen is unknown. An end of the junction differs from the germline gene, which may be a read error. The CDR3 length is 14 residues. Germline assignment: CDR1 DFQATT and CDR2 SNEGSKA (reference sequence). Using a J-beta primer mix together with a sample-barcoded 5' primer, a second PCR was run for roughly 6 to 11 cycles. TCRdb analysed the 5' RACE reads with MiXCR anew, one entry per CDR3 protein. The data contain 650,000 to 1,000,000 distinct CDR3 sequences, about 47% of them singletons. Russia was home to the donors, healthy Caucasian individuals aged 6 to 90. Samples each had at least 5.5 micrograms of total RNA extracted. These data are taken from a study of blood T cells in healthy people across ages. Study-level findings and limits: In the absence of known donor CMV status, changes in expanded clonotypes were possibly confounded. Aged donors had fewer naive CD4+ cells and lower diversity than long-lived donors.

The sequencing input was blood. This TCR derives from a man aged 80 or over in good health. The chain employs TRBV20-1 and TRBJ2-5; TRBD2 might be the D (6 bases). The CDR3 nucleotides are TGCGGTGCTAGAGCTCCCCGGAGGGAAGAGACCCAGTACTTC. It translates to CGARAPRREETQYF.